Sequencing of this T cell receptor (beta chain) was carried out in a study of T cell responses to AZD1222 COVID-19 vaccine (dated by TCRdb to the early 2020s). Some background on the complete study: Because spike-specific TCR depth and breadth did not differ between the two schedules, AZD1222 recipients who got a second dose at roughly 4 weeks were pooled with those who got a second dose at roughly 12 weeks. TCR sequencing was performed for about 250 trial participants, of whom around 200 were given two doses of AZD1222 and roughly 25 were given two doses of MenACWY control vaccine. Enrollment into the trials was organized by age into subgroups of 18-55, 56-69 and 70-plus years, and those subgroups contained roughly 150, 30 and 60 TCR-sequenced participants, respectively.

The CDR3 regions of human TCRbeta chains were analyzed by immunosequencing. Concerning the study's data processing: TCRs in the repertoires were matched against a reference library of SARS-CoV-2-specific TCRs that had been generated with the MIRA antigen-specificity platform. Breadth was defined as the fraction of unique TCRs that were SARS-CoV-2-associated. Depth was defined as the fraction of total T cells that were SARS-CoV-2-associated. Using the MIRA data, each spike-specific TCR was mapped to the spike region that the TCR reacts to and placed in a CD4 or CD8 class. Log10-transformed breadth and depth values were compared by one-way ANOVA with Sidak's multiple comparisons tests. TCRdb's version of the immuneACCESS table is confined to in-frame rearrangements and falls short of the full clone set. An unresolved V gene accounts for under half of the shortfall where checked; the remainder is of unknown origin. Clone size and V and J calls were adopted from that table, with D and trimming inferred from the DNA. In all, the sample holds about 140,000 clones, and about nine tenths of those were seen once. The top ten constitute 4.7% of the sample.

The sample's time point label, decoded: baseline before first vaccination. The vaccinee samples were drawn from two UK trials, COV001 and COV002, one of which was a single-blind randomized controlled phase 2/3 trial testing AZD1222 (ChAdOx1 nCoV-19) in healthy adults. Trial participant PBMC samples were collected at day 0 and day 28 after the second dose for TCRbeta chain sequencing. This clone was counted a few times. Its antigen remains undetermined. One base away there is no much larger clone; base qualities are not given. The paper as a whole reports these results and caveats: The vaccine-associated CD4 TCRs covered the entire spike protein, and the dominant responses fell in regions 160-218 and 743-854. Epitopes outside the regions mutated in the B.1.351 and B.1.1.7 variants were reportedly recognized by nearly half of the unique spike-specific TCRs. Spike-specific TCR breadth and depth rose significantly after two AZD1222 doses compared with day 0 and with MenACWY recipients. Most participants were white British and females outnumbered males, and the authors suggested that clonal diversity may have been underestimated. No day 14 peak-response samples were available, so repertoires were characterized only after the peak T cell response. Conclusions about previously exposed vaccinees were limited because only six AZD1222 recipients were SARS-CoV-2 seropositive at baseline. In the small 56-69-year group, the increase in depth fell short of significance, most likely because of low power.

The sample here was peripheral blood, taken on day 0 of AZD1222 vaccination. The receptor's source is an adult in good health.

The bases read TGTGCCAGCAGCCGGCACGGGACAGGTAATGAAAAACTGTTTTTT. This sequence encodes CASSRHGTGNEKLFF. The chain was built from TRBV4-2 and TRBJ1-4, and TRBD1 matches 8 of the central bases. CDR3 length: 15 amino acids, cysteine to phenylalanine. Only the CDR3 DNA is retained, 45 bases long and in frame from the first base. In the germline V gene, CDR1 corresponds to LGHNA and CDR2 to YNFKEQ. V trim: 4 bases; J trim: 4 bases; unmatched bases: 5.